The 21 T cell receptor beta chains below come from one sample, sequenced in a study of T cell repertoires in cytomegalovirus infection. These TCRs' antigens remain unknown. TCRdb reanalysed the reads using MiXCR and keeps one entry per CDR3 protein. The sample yields around 340,000 distinct CDR3 sequences, 25% to 35% seen once. The material was cultured PBMCs, obtained from culture after CMV antigen stimulation. The receptors were gathered from a human donor in good health (CMV status not recorded). Some clones in this sample may be carry-over from other donors' samples.

In this sample, this clonotype turned up many times. The chain combines TRBV20-1 with TRBJ1-5; D is uncertain. Germline CDR1 and CDR2: DFQATT and SNEGSKA (reference sequence). This CDR3 spans 13 amino acids. Trimming left V 0 bases short and J 7 bases short, with 10 bases between. The CDR3 DNA is TGCAGTGCTAGAGATTCCGACCCCCAGCCCCAGCATTTT. Translated: CSARDSDPQPQHF.

In this sample, this clonotype turned up a few times. The J gene is TRBJ2-3, the V gene TRBV11-2, with no clear D. Per germline, CDR1 SGHAT and CDR2 FQNNGV. This CDR3 is 13 amino acids long. Between the trimmed V and J ends, which lost 6 bases and 4 bases, there was a span of 11 bases. The CDR3 nucleotides are TGTGCCAGCAGATTAAGAGGTTCAGATACGCAGTATTTT. It encodes CASRLRGSDTQYF.

The J gene is TRBJ1-2, the V gene TRBV7-2; 7 positions agree with TRBD1. The CDR3 length is 18 residues. The V gene end was trimmed by 3 bases and the J gene end by 4 bases; junction bases not matched to a gene: 17. CDR1 and CDR2 from the germline V gene are SGHTA and FQGNSA. The CDR3 region is CASSFGPGTAQGSYGYTF. DNA for the CDR3: TGTGCCAGCAGCTTCGGCCCGGGGACAGCCCAAGGAAGCTATGGCTACACCTTC.

This clonotype was counted a few times. CDR3 DNA: TGTGCCAGCAGCTTAGGCGCAGGGCCACCCGCAACTAATGAAAAACTGTTTTTT. Translated, it gives CASSLGAGPPATNEKLFF. The chain recombines TRBV7-8 with TRBJ1-4; TRBD1 is a possible D gene (5 bases). The length of the CDR3 is 18 residues. Trimming removed 1 base at V and 0 bases at J, with 15 bases between. Germline V lookup: CDR1 SGHVS, CDR2 FQNEAQ.

This sequence joins TRBV3-1 and TRBJ2-3; D gene uncertain. This CDR3 spans 15 amino acids. Germline V gene data show CDR1 as LGHDT and CDR2 as YNNKEL (reference sequence). Trimming removed 2 bases at V and 0 bases at J, with 9 bases between. DNA for the CDR3: TGTGCCAGCAGCCAAACTCCTACTAGCACAGATACGCAGTATTTT. This gives the protein CASSQTPTSTDTQYF.

J is TRBJ2-7 and V is TRBV7-8; D gene unclear. From germline, CDR1 is SGHVS and CDR2 FQNEAQ. The V and J ends lost 1 base and 6 bases respectively, with 10 bases between them. The CDR3 totals 13 residues. The CDR3 DNA reads as TGTGCCAGCAGCTTAGGGTTGGGTCGCGAGCAGTACTTC. Translation: CASSLGLGREQYF.

This clonotype has just a few counts. The V call is TRBV27, the J call TRBJ1-1; D may be TRBD1 (6 bases). The CDR3 has 16 residues. V lost 5 bases and J 4 bases, leaving 20 bases between the germline ends. The germline V gene encodes CDR1 MNHEY and CDR2 SMNVEV (reference sequence). The CDR3 DNA follows: TGTGCCAGCAGTACCCCTACTTGGGGGACAACCACTGAAGCTTTCTTT. The encoded protein is CASSTPTWGTTTEAFF.

This clonotype occurred a few times. The chain is built from TRBV28 and TRBJ2-7, with D unclear. The germline V gene has CDR1 MDHEN and CDR2 SYDVKM. This CDR3 contains 11 residues. Trimming removed 10 bases at V and 3 bases at J, with 10 bases between. CDR3: CATLRNYEQYF. The CDR3 DNA follows: TGTGCCACCCTCCGTAACTACGAGCAGTACTTC.

Details on this clonotype: A read error is possible here, since a much larger clone lies one base away. Likely a read error: the CDR3 ends without its conserved phenylalanine or tryptophan. V is TRBV7-2 and J is TRBJ2-5; weak D call: TRBD2 (6 bases). Deletions cut 1 base from V and 1 base from J, with 13 bases between. The CDR3 runs 16 residues. Germline lookup yields CDR1 SGHTA and CDR2 FQGNSA. CDR3 sequence: CASSLVAGSFQETQYI. The CDR3 region has the DNA TGTGCCAGCAGCTTAGTGGCGGGGTCTTTCCAAGAGACCCAGTACATC.

This clonotype was observed a few times. The V and J genes are TRBV2 and TRBJ1-5; D might be TRBD1 (5 bases). Trimming took off 3 bases at V and 3 bases at J, with 9 bases between the two ends. The CDR3 loop spans 14 amino acids. The germline CDR1 and CDR2 sequences are SNHLY and FYNNEI. Written as DNA, the CDR3 is TGTGCCAGCAGTGACCAGGGACTCAATCAGCCCCAGCATTTT. This encodes CASSDQGLNQPQHF.

V usage is TRBV12-3 or TRBV12-4 and J usage is TRBJ1-2; a weak D match, TRBD1 (6 bases). CDR3 length: 13 residues. Trimming stripped 11 bases from V and 1 base from J, with 14 bases between. The CDR3 DNA sequence: TGTGCCTCCCACTCAGGGGATAACTATGGCTACACCTTC. Its protein product is CASHSGDNYGYTF.

This clonotype has only a few counts. The chain uses TRBV6-1 and TRBJ2-5, with 7 positions matching TRBD1. Germline lookup yields CDR1 MNHNS and CDR2 SASEGT. CDR3 length: 14 amino acids. The trim removed 6 bases at V and 5 bases at J, leaving 9 bases unmatched. CDR3 amino acids: CASRNRGRMETQYF. The CDR3 region has the DNA TGTGCCAGCAGGAACAGGGGAAGGATGGAGACCCAGTACTTC.

This clonotype has a count of ten or more. CDR3 region: CASSQGLAGRAIDTQYF. CDR3 in DNA: TGTGCCAGCAGCCAGGGACTAGCGGGGAGGGCGATAGATACGCAGTATTTT. This sequence joins TRBV7-2 and TRBJ2-3; 13 positions match TRBD2. The V and J ends lost 5 bases and 5 bases, in that order; junction bases with no gene match: 10. CDR1 and CDR2 (germline): SGHTA, FQGNSA. The CDR3 runs to 17 residues.

The V and J genes are TRBV4-2 and TRBJ2-5; 10 bases are a match to TRBD2. The junction had 7 bases not matched to a gene; V was cut back by 4 bases and J by 5 bases. This CDR3 comprises 15 residues. Per germline, CDR1 LGHNA and CDR2 YNFKEQ. The CDR3 bases are TGTGCCAGCAGCCCGAGCGGGGGGGTTATTGAGACCCAGTACTTC. Encoded protein: CASSPSGGVIETQYF.

CDR3: CASSSQGFQETQYF. DNA for the CDR3: TGTGCCAGCAGCTCACAGGGATTCCAAGAGACCCAGTACTTC. The V gene is TRBV5-4, the J gene TRBJ2-5; possibly TRBD1 for D (6 bases). The CDR3 is 14 residues long. Germline V CDR1 and CDR2: SGHNT, YYREEE (reference sequence). V lost 3 bases, J lost 1 base, and 10 bases lay in between.

The table lists this clonotype with a few counts. The genes are TRBV7-8 and TRBJ1-4, with unresolved D. V lost 6 bases and J lost 5, with 7 bases in between. The CDR3 consists of 12 residues. Germline loops: CDR1 SGHVS, CDR2 FQNEAQ. The CDR3: CASRGGNEKLFF. The CDR3 region has the DNA TGTGCCAGCAGAGGAGGCAATGAAAAACTGTTTTTT.

With respect to this clonotype: One end of the junction fails to match germline, which may point to a read error. The gene calls are TRBV11-2 and TRBJ2-7, with D possibly being TRBD2 (6 bases). The CDR3 consists of 14 residues. Germline V gene data show CDR1 as SGHAT and CDR2 as FQNNGV. The CDR3 here is CASSWRETSYDQYF. Written as DNA, the CDR3 is TGTGCCAGCAGCTGGCGGGAAACTTCCTACGATCAGTACTTC.

The rearrangement links TRBV12-3 or TRBV12-4 to TRBJ2-7; D ambiguous. Trimming removed 3 bases from V and 3 bases from J, with 6 bases in between. The CDR3 has 12 residues. CDR3 in amino acids: CASSLGYYEQYF. Here the CDR3 DNA reads TGTGCCAGCAGTTTGGGGTACTACGAGCAGTACTTC.

This clonotype came up a few times. The rearrangement joins TRBV20-1 to TRBJ2-7; 12 positions match TRBD2. V was pared by 6 bases and J by 7 bases, with 10 bases of the junction left unmatched. Germline V gives CDR1 DFQATT, CDR2 SNEGSKA (reference sequence). The CDR3 sequence is 14 residues long. The CDR3 sequence is CSAQGLAGSGEQYF. CDR3 DNA sequence: TGCAGTGCCCAAGGACTAGCGGGATCGGGGGAGCAGTACTTC.

This clonotype was detected a few times. The chain employs TRBV28 and TRBJ2-3, with D perhaps matching TRBD1 (5 bases). Trimming took off 7 bases at V and 0 bases at J, with 11 bases between the two ends. CDR3 size: 14 residues. The germline CDR1 and CDR2 sequences are MDHEN and SYDVKM. The CDR3 here is CASMRTTSTDTQYF. DNA of the CDR3: TGTGCCAGCATGCGGACAACTAGCACAGATACGCAGTATTTT.

There are a few counts of this clonotype. The gene calls are TRBV12-3 or TRBV12-4 and TRBJ2-7; 7 nucleotides line up with TRBD1. V shed 4 bases and J 3 bases; nucleotides not matched to a gene: 9. This CDR3 contains 15 residues. The chain's CDR3 is CASSSRLGQIYEQYF. CDR3 coding DNA: TGTGCCAGCAGTTCGCGCCTGGGACAGATCTACGAGCAGTACTTC.